The next 21 T cell receptor beta chains were all read from a single sample in a study of CD8+CD57+ T cells in acquired aplastic anemia. Genomic DNA acted as the template from which TCR beta VDJ combination and CDR3 sequence profiling were carried out. TCRdb re-called the reads through MiXCR, storing one row per CDR3 protein. The sample comprises around 230,000 distinct CDR3 sequences, roughly 57% of which are singletons, and 25% to 30% rests with the top ten. Sequencing was carried out using sorted CD4+, CD8+, or CD8+CD57+ T cells (not recorded which) from PBMCs. These receptors came from a human donor in good health.

The chain combines TRBV9 with TRBJ2-3, with 8 nucleotides matching TRBD2. Germline CDR1 reads SGDLS; CDR2 reads YYNGEE. There are 15 residues in the CDR3. V was pared by 0 bases and J by 6 bases, with 6 bases of the junction left unmatched. The CDR3 is CASSVVTSGRDTQYF. CDR3 DNA sequence: TGTGCCAGCAGCGTAGTCACTAGCGGCCGGGATACGCAGTATTTT.

The chain is built from TRBV19 and TRBJ1-4, with D tentatively TRBD1 (5 bases). The CDR3 loop spans 14 amino acids. Germline values: CDR1 LNHDA, CDR2 SQIVND (reference sequence). The V and J ends lost 10 bases and 5 bases respectively, with 17 bases between them. The CDR3 sequence: CAIKTDYHNEKLFF. The CDR3, as DNA: TGTGCCATTAAGACAGATTATCACAATGAAAAACTGTTTTTT.

This clonotype was counted many times. V and J are TRBV7-9 and TRBJ1-1; no clear D gene. CDR3 length: 13 amino acids. CDR1 and CDR2 (germline): SEHNR, FQNEAQ (reference sequence). V was pared by 7 bases and J by 4 bases, with 13 bases between. The CDR3 DNA reads as TGTGCCAGCACCGACCTGGGGTTCACTGAAGCTTTCTTT. Amino acid sequence: CASTDLGFTEAFF.

The chain couples TRBV10-1 to TRBJ1-6; D perhaps matches TRBD1 (5 bases). CDR3 length: 14 amino acids. CDR1 and CDR2 (germline): WNHNN, SYGVQD (reference sequence). V lost 2 bases, J lost 10 bases, and 12 bases lay in between. The CDR3 sequence is CASSEAGTGSPLHF. In DNA, the CDR3 is TGCGCCAGCAGTGAGGCAGGGACCGGATCACCCCTCCACTTT.

This clonotype came up many times. CDR3 DNA sequence: TGTGCCAGCAGCGTAGGGCTAGCGGGAACCTACGAGCAGTACTTC. Translation: CASSVGLAGTYEQYF. The chain links TRBV9 to TRBJ2-7, with 9 bases fitting TRBD2. Germline V gene sequence: CDR1 SGDLS, CDR2 YYNGEE. The junction had 3 bases not matched to a gene; V was cut back by 0 bases and J by 2 bases. This CDR3 spans 15 amino acids.

The chain uses TRBV7-6 and TRBJ2-7, with 10 nucleotides matching TRBD1. Unmatched junction bases numbered 2, after V lost 1 base and J lost 2 bases. Germline values: CDR1 SGHVS, CDR2 FNYEAQ. The CDR3 runs to 15 residues. The CDR3 DNA sequence: TGTGCCAGCAGCTTAGGGACAGGGGGACCCTACGAGCAGTACTTC. Translated: CASSLGTGGPYEQYF.

This clonotype was detected only a few times. V is TRBV6-5 and J is TRBJ1-6; TRBD1 might be the D (5 bases). Germline V lookup: CDR1 MNHEY, CDR2 SVGAGI. This CDR3 spans 14 amino acids. Trimming took 3 bases from V and 9 from J, leaving 12 bases between them. The CDR3 DNA reads TGTGCCAGCAGTTATGGAACAGGTGGTTCACCCCTCCACTTT. Protein: CASSYGTGGSPLHF.

The chain is built from TRBV7-2 and TRBJ1-5; 8 nucleotides match TRBD1. Matching the DNA end better, TRBJ1-4 makes the J call doubtful. Germline V lookup: CDR1 SGHTA, CDR2 FQGNSA. This CDR3 has 15 residues. The CDR3 here is CASSYGGQGAEKLFF. The CDR3 coding sequence is TGTGCCAGCAGCTACGGAGGGCAGGGGGCGGAGAAACTGTTTTTT.

For the CDR3, the DNA is TGTGCCAGCAGTGAACCCAGGACAGGAGTGGGGGAGACCCAGTACTTC. It is translated as CASSEPRTGVGETQYF. The gene calls are TRBV25-1 and TRBJ2-5; TRBD1 aligns across 7 bases. This CDR3 has 16 amino acids. Germline CDR1 reads MGHDK; CDR2 reads SYGVNS. Unmatched junction bases numbered 11, after V lost 2 bases and J lost 5 bases.

This clonotype was picked up many times. The V and J genes are TRBV24-1 and TRBJ2-7, with D perhaps matching TRBD2 (6 bases). The CDR3 sequence is 16 residues long. Per the germline V gene, CDR1 is KGHDR and CDR2 is SFDVKD. V was shortened by 5 bases and J by 0 bases, with 16 bases between the two germline ends. CDR3 in amino acids: CATSVPGTGHSYEQYF. Here the CDR3 DNA reads TGTGCCACCAGTGTCCCCGGGACTGGCCACTCCTACGAGCAGTACTTC.

Regarding this clonotype: At one boundary the junction diverges from the germline segment, which might be a read error. The chain carries TRBV5-1 and TRBJ2-7; no firm D call. The CDR3 sequence is 14 residues long. Looked up from germline, CDR1 is SGHRS and CDR2 is YFSETQ. The CDR3 is CASSADAHSYGQYF. Here the CDR3 DNA reads TGCGCCAGCAGCGCGGACGCGCACTCCTACGGGCAGTACTTC.

This sequence joins TRBV7-3 and TRBJ2-3; unclear D gene. Germline CDR1 is SGHTA and CDR2 is FQGTGA. The CDR3 is 14 residues long. Trimming removed 4 bases from V and 3 bases from J, with 11 bases in between. CDR3 sequence (DNA): TGTGCCAGCAGCTCCGGTGTACCGACAGATACGCAGTATTTT. The encoded protein is CASSSGVPTDTQYF. Drawing the rest from reference TRBV7-3 and TRBJ2-3, the complete variable domain is GAGVSQTPSNKVTEKGKYVELRCDPISGHTALYWYRQSLGQGPEFLIYFQGTGAADDSGLPNDRFFAVRPEGSVSTLKIQRTERGDSAVYLCASSSGVPTDTQYFGPGTRLTVL.

The chain combines TRBV5-1 with TRBJ2-5, with a weak D call TRBD1 (5 bases). The CDR3 runs 15 residues. Germline CDR1 is SGHRS and CDR2 is YFSETQ. V lost 4 bases and J 7 bases, leaving 20 bases between the germline ends. CDR3 region: CASSGAERPWGTQYF. CDR3 DNA sequence: TGCGCCAGCAGCGGGGCGGAGCGCCCTTGGGGGACCCAGTACTTC.

V and J are TRBV29-1 and TRBJ2-7; TRBD1 aligns across 8 bases. CDR3 length: 15 residues. The V gene's germline CDR1 is SQVTM and CDR2 ANQGSEA. V lost 2 bases, J lost 0 bases, and 6 bases stayed unmatched. The CDR3 sequence is CSVERPGQDSYEQYF. Written as DNA, the CDR3 is TGCAGCGTTGAACGTCCGGGACAGGACTCCTACGAGCAGTACTTC.

This chain joins TRBV20-1 and TRBJ1-5, with D perhaps matching TRBD1 (5 bases). In germline, CDR1 is DFQATT, CDR2 SNEGSKA (reference sequence). The CDR3 consists of 15 residues. Trimming removed 1 base at V and 3 bases at J, with 13 bases between. CDR3 in DNA: TGCAGTGCTAGAGGGATGTGGGGGATCAATCAGCCCCAGCATTTT. This encodes CSARGMWGINQPQHF.

This clonotype was seen once. The chain uses TRBV6-5 and TRBJ2-1; the D gene is possibly TRBD2 (6 bases). V shed 6 bases and J shed 4 bases, with 13 bases lying between them. The CDR3 consists of 14 residues. Germline V CDR1 and CDR2: MNHEY, SVGAGI. The CDR3 is CASRLRTTYNEQFF. The CDR3 coding sequence is TGTGCCAGCAGACTTCGGACTACGTACAATGAGCAGTTCTTC.

This chain links TRBV20-1 with TRBJ2-7; 9 nucleotides align to TRBD1. V shed 1 base and J 2 bases; nucleotides not matched to a gene: 0. CDR3 length equals 13 residues. Germline lookup yields CDR1 DFQATT and CDR2 SNEGSKA (reference sequence). CDR3 DNA sequence: TGCAGTGCTAGAGGGGACAGGGCCTACGAGCAGTACTTC. Protein sequence: CSARGDRAYEQYF.

Regarding this clonotype: A read error may account for a junction end that differs from germline. This chain links TRBV7-3 with TRBJ1-5, with D tentatively TRBD1 (5 bases). The CDR3 is made up of 14 amino acids. From germline, CDR1 is SGHTA and CDR2 FQGTGA. CDR3 nucleotides: TGCGCCAGCAGTCCAGGGTCGTCGAGCAGGGACCAGCATTTT. Translating it yields CASSPGSSSRDQHF.

The chain carries TRBV9 and TRBJ1-3; perhaps TRBD1 as D (6 bases). Per germline, CDR1 SGDLS and CDR2 YYNGEE. CDR3 length: 15 residues. Between the trimmed V and J ends, which lost 3 bases and 3 bases, there was a span of 13 bases. CDR3 region: CASSAQGTGGNTIYF. CDR3 nucleotide sequence: TGTGCCAGCAGCGCCCAGGGGACTGGTGGAAACACCATATATTTT.

This clonotype has just a few counts. V gene TRBV2 combines with J gene TRBJ2-7, with TRBD2 identical over 9 bases. Germline V gene data show CDR1 as SNHLY and CDR2 as FYNNEI. Trimming removed 10 bases from V and 3 bases from J; junction bases left unmatched: 13. The CDR3 has 15 amino acids. The CDR3 bases are TGTGCCACCGAGGGAGCGGGAGGTTCAAGCTACGAGCAGTACTTC. Translated, it gives CATEGAGGSSYEQYF.

The table lists this clonotype with many counts. The chain links TRBV20-1 to TRBJ2-1, with TRBD2 matching 12 bases. Germline V gene sequence: CDR1 DFQATT, CDR2 SNEGSKA (reference sequence). V lost 5 bases and J lost 7; bases outside the gene matches: 9. CDR3 length: 15 residues. In nucleotides, the CDR3 is TGCAGTGCTTCCACGACTAGCGGGAGAATAAATGAGCAGTTCTTC. Protein: CSASTTSGRINEQFF.